This T cell receptor (beta chain) was recovered during a study of cytomegalovirus exposure and HLA in healthy donors. The CDR3 has 12 residues. V gave up 5 bases and J gave up 6 bases; unmatched junction bases: 2. Germline V gives CDR1 SNHLY, CDR2 FYNNEI. PCR was performed using 60 Vbeta and 13 Jbeta primers. The repertoire was sequenced with immunoSEQ multiplex PCR; TCRdb's copy has only in-frame clones and lacks some. Here the sample spans some 150,000 clones, 64% being singletons. Study-wide points: Fewer N-insertions than the roughly 630-donor mean were reportedly shown by an Asian-associated ancestry cluster in a later analysis. It was likely that a cluster of highly shared sequence variants was a sequencing artifact.

Concerning this clone: As yet, its antigen is unknown.

Donors were ostensibly healthy at sampling, although undocumented immune exposures were probable. What was sequenced was PBMCs. The origin of this receptor is a woman in her 30s in good health and CMV-seropositive. J is TRBJ2-7 and V is TRBV2; 9 nucleotides agree with TRBD1. Here the CDR3 reads CASSLDRGEQYF. The DNA for the CDR3 is TGTGCCAGCAGTTTGGACAGGGGCGAGCAGTACTTC.